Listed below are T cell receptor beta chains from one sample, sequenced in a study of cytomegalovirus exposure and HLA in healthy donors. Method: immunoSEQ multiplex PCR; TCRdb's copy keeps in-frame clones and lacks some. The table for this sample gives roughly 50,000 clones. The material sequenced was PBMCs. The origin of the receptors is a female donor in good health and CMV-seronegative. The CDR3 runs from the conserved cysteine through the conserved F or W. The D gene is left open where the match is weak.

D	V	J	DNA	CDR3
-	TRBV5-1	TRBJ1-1	TGCGCCAGCAGCTTGTCCTCCGGGGTCACTGAAGCTTTCTTT	CASSLSSGVTEAFF
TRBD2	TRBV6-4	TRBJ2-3	TGTGCCAGCAGGGCTAGCGGGGGGAACACAGATACGCAGTATTTT	CASRASGGNTDTQYF
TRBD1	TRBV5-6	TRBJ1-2	TGTGCCAGCAGCTTCTCCGGGACAGTGCATGGCTACACCTTC	CASSFSGTVHGYTF
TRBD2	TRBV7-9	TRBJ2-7	TGTGCCAGCAGCCGTAGCGGGAGGGCCTACGAGCAGTACTTC	CASSRSGRAYEQYF
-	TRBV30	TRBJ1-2	TGTGCCTGGAGGAAAGGAGAGGGCTACACCTTC	CAWRKGEGYTF
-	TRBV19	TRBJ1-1	TGTGCCAGTAGTATAGCGGGGGGTTTAGGCACTGAAGCTTTCTTT	CASSIAGGLGTEAFF
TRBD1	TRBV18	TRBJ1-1	TGTGCCAGCACCCAGATCCGGGACAGGGCTCGGGGTACTGAAGCTTTCTTT	CASTQIRDRARGTEAFF
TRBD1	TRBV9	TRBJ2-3	TGTGCCAGCAGTCCTGACAGGGGGCGGGCAGATACGCAGTATTTT	CASSPDRGRADTQYF
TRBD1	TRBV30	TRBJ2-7	TGTGCCTGGAACAGGGGGCCGTTAGCCTACGAGCAGTACTTC	CAWNRGPLAYEQYF
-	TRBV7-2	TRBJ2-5	TGTGCCAGCAGCCCATTGGGTAGCCTGAAGGGGGAGACCCAGTACTTC	CASSPLGSLKGETQYF
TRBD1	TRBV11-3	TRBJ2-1	TGTGCCAGCAGCATAGGGACAGGGATTTCCTACAATGAGCAGTTCTTC	CASSIGTGISYNEQFF
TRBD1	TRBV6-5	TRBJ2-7	TGTGCCAGCAGCCCGGGACAGGGGAGCTCCTACGAGCAGTACTTC	CASSPGQGSSYEQYF
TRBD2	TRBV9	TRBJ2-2	TGTGCCAGCAGCGCGCTAGCGGGCCTGAACACCGGGGAGCTGTTTTTT	CASSALAGLNTGELFF
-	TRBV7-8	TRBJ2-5	TGTGCCAGCAGCCTGAGACCTCGGGGCCAAGAGACCCAGTACTTC	CASSLRPRGQETQYF
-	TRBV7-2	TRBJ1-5	TGTGCCAGCAGCTTAGTCCCTAGAAACGGGCCCCAGCATTTT	CASSLVPRNGPQHF
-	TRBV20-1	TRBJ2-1	TGCAGTGCTAGCGGGAGTAATGAGCAGTTCTTC	CSASGSNEQFF
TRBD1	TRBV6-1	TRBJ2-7	TGTGCCTCCGTCGGACAGGGGGGGCCCGAGCAGTACTTC	CASVGQGGPEQYF
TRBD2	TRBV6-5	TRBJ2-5	TGTGCCAGCAGTTACTCCGGGACTACGGAGACCCAGTACTTC	CASSYSGTTETQYF
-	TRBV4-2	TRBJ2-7	TGTGCCAGCAGCCTGGGGCTGACCTACGAGCAGTACTTC	CASSLGLTYEQYF
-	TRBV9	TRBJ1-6	TGTGCCAGCAGCGTAGATCCCGGTAGCTCCTATAATTCACCCCTCCACTTT	CASSVDPGSSYNSPLHF
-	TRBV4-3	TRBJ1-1	TGCGCCAGCAGCCAAGCTTCCGGGAGAATGAACACTGAAGCTTTCTTT	CASSQASGRMNTEAFF
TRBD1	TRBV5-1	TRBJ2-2	TGCGCCAGCAGCTTGGCTGGGACAGACTACACCGGGGAGCTGTTTTTT	CASSLAGTDYTGELFF
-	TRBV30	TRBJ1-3	TGTGCCTGGAGTACACTCGGCAGGGCGGGAAACACCATATATTTT	CAWSTLGRAGNTIYF
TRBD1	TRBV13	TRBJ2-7	TGTGCCAGCAGCTTAAAACAGGGGGCTGCCTACGAGCAGTACTTC	CASSLKQGAAYEQYF
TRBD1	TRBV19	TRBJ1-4	TGTGCCAGTTGTCGAGGGACAGATGAAAAACTGTTTTTT	CASCRGTDEKLFF
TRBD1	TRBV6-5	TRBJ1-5	TGTGCCAGCAGTAGGGACAGTTATAGCAATCAGCCCCAGCATTTT	CASSRDSYSNQPQHF
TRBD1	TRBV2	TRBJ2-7	TGTGCCAGCAGTGAACGGGGACAGATATCCTACGAGCAGTACTTC	CASSERGQISYEQYF
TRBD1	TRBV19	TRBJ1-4	TGTGCCAGTAGGTCGGGACAGGGGAGGGGTGAAAAACTGTTTTTT	CASRSGQGRGEKLFF
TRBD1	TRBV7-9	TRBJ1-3	TGTGCCAGCAGCCCTAACCAGGGGGCCCTAAACACCATATATTTT	CASSPNQGALNTIYF
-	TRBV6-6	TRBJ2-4	TGTGCCAGCAGTTACCCGGTTACCGCCAAAAACATTCAGTACTTC	CASSYPVTAKNIQYF
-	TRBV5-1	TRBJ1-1	TGCGCCAGCAGCTTGGGTTACGGCACTGAAGCTTTCTTT	CASSLGYGTEAFF
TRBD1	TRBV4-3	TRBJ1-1	TGCGCCAGCAGCCAAGTCCTCGGGGGTGGACAGGGAACTGAAGCTTTCTTT	CASSQVLGGGQGTEAFF
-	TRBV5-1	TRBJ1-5	TGCGCCAGCAGCCCTCAGGGCCTCAATCAGCCCCAGCATTTT	CASSPQGLNQPQHF
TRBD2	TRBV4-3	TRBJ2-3	TGCGCCAGCAGCCAGGGACTAGGCAAAACAGATACGCAGTATTTT	CASSQGLGKTDTQYF